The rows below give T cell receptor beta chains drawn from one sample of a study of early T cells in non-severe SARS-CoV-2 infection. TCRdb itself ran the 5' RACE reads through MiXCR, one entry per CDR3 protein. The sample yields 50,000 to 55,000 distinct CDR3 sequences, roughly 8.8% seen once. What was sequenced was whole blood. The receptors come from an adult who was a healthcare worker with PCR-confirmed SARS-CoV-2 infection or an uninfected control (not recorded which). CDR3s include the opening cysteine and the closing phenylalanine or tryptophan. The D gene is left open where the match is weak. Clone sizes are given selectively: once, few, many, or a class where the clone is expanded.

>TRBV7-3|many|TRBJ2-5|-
TGTGCCAGCAGCCCTCAGGGACTCCAAGAGACCCAGTACTTC
CASSPQGLQETQYF
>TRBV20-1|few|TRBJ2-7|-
TGCAGTGCTAGTACGGGACCCTACGAGCAGTACTTC
CSASTGPYEQYF
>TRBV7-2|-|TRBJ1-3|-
TGTGTCAGCAGCTTAGGCAGGGTCTCTGGAAACACCATATATTTT
CVSSLGRVSGNTIYF
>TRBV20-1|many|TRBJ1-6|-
TGCAGTGCTAGAGTCAATCCAGCCACCTATAATTCACCCCTCCACTTT
CSARVNPATYNSPLHF
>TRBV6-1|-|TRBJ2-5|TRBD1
TGTGCCAGCCGCCCTGACTCGACAGGGGGCCGTCGGGAGACCCAGTACTTC
CASRPDSTGGRRETQYF
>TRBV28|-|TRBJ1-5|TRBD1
TGTGCCAGCAAACAGGCCGGGACAGTTCTCAATCAGCCCCAGCATTTT
CASKQAGTVLNQPQHF
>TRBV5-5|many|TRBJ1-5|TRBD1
TGTGCCAGCAGCCCCTCCGGGGGACAGGGGCAGCCCCAGCATTTT
CASSPSGGQGQPQHF
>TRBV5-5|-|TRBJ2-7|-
TGTGCCAGCAGTACCACGACCGCCGAGCAGTACTTC
CASSTTTAEQYF
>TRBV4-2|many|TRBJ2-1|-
TGTGCCAGCAGCCGGGGATCTTACAATGAGCAGTTCTTC
CASSRGSYNEQFF
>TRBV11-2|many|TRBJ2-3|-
TGTGCCAGCAGCCTGGACCTACCAGATACGCAGTATTTT
CASSLDLPDTQYF
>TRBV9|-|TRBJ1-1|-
TGTGCCAGCAGCACGCGGGCCGCCCAGGACACTGAAGCTTTCTTT
CASSTRAAQDTEAFF
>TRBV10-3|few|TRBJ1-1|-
TGTGCCATCAGTGAGTCGACTTGGAACACTGAAGCTTTCTTT
CAISESTWNTEAFF
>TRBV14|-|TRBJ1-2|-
TGTGCCAGCAGCCCCCTGGGCGCAGGGCAGGCTCCTGGCTACACCTTC
CASSPLGAGQAPGYTF
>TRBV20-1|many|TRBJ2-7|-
TGCAGTGCTAGAGATTACCGGGAGAAAGGTACTGGTTTTAACACCTACGAGCAGTACTTC
CSARDYREKGTGFNTYEQYF
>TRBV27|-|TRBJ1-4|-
TGTGCCAGCAGTCCCTTAAGGGAAAAACTAGCAACTAATGAAAAACTGTTTTTT
CASSPLREKLATNEKLFF
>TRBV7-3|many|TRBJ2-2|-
TGTGCCAGCAGCTCGACCGCGCCTGGCGGGGAGCTGTTTTTT
CASSSTAPGGELFF
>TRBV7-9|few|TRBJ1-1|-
TGTGCCAGCAGCTCCAACATGGTGAGCACTGAAGCTTTCTTT
CASSSNMVSTEAFF
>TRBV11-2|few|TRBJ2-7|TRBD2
TGTGCCAGCAGAAAAGCACTAGCGGGGAGCAGCTACGAGCAGTACTTC
CASRKALAGSSYEQYF
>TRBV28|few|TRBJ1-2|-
TGTGCCAGCAGTTTATCACAGTATGGCTACACCTTC
CASSLSQYGYTF
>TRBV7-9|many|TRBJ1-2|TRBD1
TGTGCCAGCAGCTTAGACAGGGGGCGCGTTAACTATGGCTACACCTTC
CASSLDRGRVNYGYTF
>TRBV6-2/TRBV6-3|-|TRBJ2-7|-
TGTGCCAGCACTCGGGGTGGGAGTGAGAGGACCTACGAGCAGTACTTC
CASTRGGSERTYEQYF
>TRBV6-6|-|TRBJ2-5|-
TGTGCCAGCAGTCAAACAGGGAGGGAGACCCAGTACTTC
CASSQTGRETQYF
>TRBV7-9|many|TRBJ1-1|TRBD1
TGTGCCAGCAGCCCTTGGACAGGCACCGTTTTGGACACTGAAGCTTTCTTT
CASSPWTGTVLDTEAFF
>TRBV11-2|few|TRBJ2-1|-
TGTGCCAGCACCCAACTAGCCGGTGAGCAGTTCTTC
CASTQLAGEQFF
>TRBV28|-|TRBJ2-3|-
TGTGCCAGCAGTTCTGTGGATACGCAGTATTTT
CASSSVDTQYF
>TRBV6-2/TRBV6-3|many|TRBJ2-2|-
TGTGCCAGCAGTTCTCTGGGGGCGGGGACCGGGGAGCTGTTTTTT
CASSSLGAGTGELFF
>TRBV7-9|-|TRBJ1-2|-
TGTGCCAGCAGCGCCCCCGGAGCCTCATCGGGCGGCTACACCTTC
CASSAPGASSGGYTF
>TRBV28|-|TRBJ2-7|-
TGTGCCAGTGAGACTAGGACCTCCTACGAGCAGTACTTC
CASETRTSYEQYF
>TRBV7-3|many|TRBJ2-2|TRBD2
TGTGCCAGCAGCTCTAGAGCCCTAGCGGGAGGGACCGGGGAGCTGTTTTTT
CASSSRALAGGTGELFF
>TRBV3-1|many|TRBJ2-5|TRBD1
TGTGCCAGCACCCCCAGGGGGAGAGAGACCCAGTACTTC
CASTPRGRETQYF
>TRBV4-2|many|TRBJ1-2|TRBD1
TGTGCCAGCAGCCAAGAGCCCCAGGGGGCGGGCTATGGCTACACCTTC
CASSQEPQGAGYGYTF
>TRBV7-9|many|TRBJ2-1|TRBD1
TGTGCCAGCAGGGCCGGCAAGACAGGGTACAATGAGCAGTTCTTC
CASRAGKTGYNEQFF
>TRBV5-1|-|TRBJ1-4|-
TGCGCCAGCAGCACAGATGCAACTAATGAAAAACTGTTTTTT
CASSTDATNEKLFF
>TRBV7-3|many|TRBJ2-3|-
TGTGCCAGCAGCTGGGGGGCTAGCGCCTCCTTTGATACGCAGTATTTT
CASSWGASASFDTQYF
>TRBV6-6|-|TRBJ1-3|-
TGTGCCAGCAGTCAGCACTCGGGAAACACCATATATTTT
CASSQHSGNTIYF
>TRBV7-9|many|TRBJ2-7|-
TGTGCCAGCAGCCCTACAGGAGCGGACGAGCAGTACTTC
CASSPTGADEQYF
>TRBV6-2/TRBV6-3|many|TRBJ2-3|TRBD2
TGTGCCAGCAGCGGACTAGCGGGAGTCAGCACAGATACGCAGTATTTT
CASSGLAGVSTDTQYF
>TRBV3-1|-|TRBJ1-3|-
TGTGCCAGCAGCCAAGGGGGGGGTCAATACTACTCTGGAAACACCATATATTTT
CASSQGGGQYYSGNTIYF
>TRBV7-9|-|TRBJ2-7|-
TGTGCCAGCAGCTCCTTCCAGGGCGGCGGGTTATACGAGCAGTACTTC
CASSSFQGGGLYEQYF